This TCR beta chain was identified in a study of cytomegalovirus exposure and HLA in healthy donors. Primers: 60 Vbeta forward and 13 Jbeta reverse. Some clones are missing from TCRdb's copy, which holds only in-frame ones; the method was immunoSEQ multiplex PCR. The table has 85,000 to 100,000 clones, around three quarters seen once. The CDR3 spans 18 residues. After removal of 0 bases from V and 4 bases from J, the junction contained 11 bases not matched to a gene. Germline V CDR1 and CDR2: MGHRA, YSYEKL. V gene TRBV4-1 combines with J gene TRBJ2-1; 8 bases are shared with TRBD1. Sequencing was carried out using PBMCs. This TCR derives from a male donor in good health and CMV-seropositive. The CDR3 DNA reads TGCGCCAGCAGCCAAGAGCCCCCCGAGACAGGGGTTTACAATGAGCAGTTCTTC. This gives the protein CASSQEPPETGVYNEQFF.